This is a list of T cell receptor beta chains from one sample in a study of molecular identifiers for immune sequencing clone quantification. TCRdb analysed the PCR reads with MiXCR anew, one entry per CDR3 protein. This sample has over 65,000 distinct CDR3 sequences, with 25% found just once. The material sequenced was naive CD8+ T cells from blood, with Jurkat cell RNA spiked in. The receptors originated from a human donor in good health. Some libraries in this study had Jurkat cell RNA spiked in. CDR3s include the opening cysteine and the closing phenylalanine or tryptophan. The order of the fields is clone size, J gene, D gene, V gene, CDR3 DNA, CDR3 protein. The D gene is left open where the match is weak. Size tells how often a clone was seen (once, few, many) or the class of an expanded clone, and some rows leave it out.

abundance: many
j_gene: TRBJ2-7
d_gene: -
v_gene: TRBV6-5
CDR3nt: TGTGCCAGCAGTTACGGAACCCGATACGAGCAGTACTTC
CDR3aa: CASSYGTRYEQYF

abundance: few
j_gene: TRBJ2-3
d_gene: -
v_gene: TRBV25-1
CDR3nt: TGTGCCAGCAGTGAAACTGGCACAGATACGCAGTATTTT
CDR3aa: CASSETGTDTQYF

abundance: many
j_gene: TRBJ2-3
d_gene: -
v_gene: TRBV7-9
CDR3nt: TGTGCCAGCAGCTTAGTTGGCGGGATGGTACGAGATACGCAGTATTTT
CDR3aa: CASSLVGGMVRDTQYF

abundance: many
j_gene: TRBJ2-6
d_gene: -
v_gene: TRBV14
CDR3nt: TGTGCCAGCAGCCAAGACCTAGGGATGAATGAGGCCAACGTCCTGACTTTC
CDR3aa: CASSQDLGMNEANVLTF

abundance: -
j_gene: TRBJ1-5
d_gene: -
v_gene: TRBV5-8
CDR3nt: TGTGCCAGCAGCCTGGGCGGGGGGGATCAGCCCCAGCATTTT
CDR3aa: CASSLGGGDQPQHF

abundance: -
j_gene: TRBJ1-3
d_gene: TRBD1
v_gene: TRBV18
CDR3nt: TGTGCCAGCTGCCTCACCAGGGGGACATCAGGCGACGGTGGAAACACCATATATTTT
CDR3aa: CASCLTRGTSGDGGNTIYF

abundance: -
j_gene: TRBJ2-7
d_gene: -
v_gene: TRBV12-3/TRBV12-4
CDR3nt: TGTGCCAGCAGTTTTTTCGGCAGGGGATCTTACGAGCAGTACTTC
CDR3aa: CASSFFGRGSYEQYF

abundance: many
j_gene: TRBJ2-5
d_gene: -
v_gene: TRBV7-6
CDR3nt: TGTGCCAGCAGCTTTGATCCGGGACCCGAGGAGACCCAGTACTTC
CDR3aa: CASSFDPGPEETQYF

abundance: few
j_gene: TRBJ2-7
d_gene: -
v_gene: TRBV30
CDR3nt: TGTGCCTGGAGCCTAGTCTACGAGCAGTACTTC
CDR3aa: CAWSLVYEQYF

abundance: -
j_gene: TRBJ2-1
d_gene: -
v_gene: TRBV12-3/TRBV12-4
CDR3nt: TGTGCCAGCAGCAATCTCCCAGGGACGATTAACAATGAGCAGTTCTTC
CDR3aa: CASSNLPGTINNEQFF

abundance: many
j_gene: TRBJ1-1
d_gene: TRBD1
v_gene: TRBV4-3
CDR3nt: TGCGCCAGCAGCCAAATCAAGGGGACAGATGAAGCTTTCTTT
CDR3aa: CASSQIKGTDEAFF

abundance: -
j_gene: TRBJ1-1
d_gene: TRBD1
v_gene: TRBV5-3
CDR3nt: TGTGCCAGCAGCTTGTTCAGGGGGATGAGCACTGAAGCTTTCTTT
CDR3aa: CASSLFRGMSTEAFF

abundance: -
j_gene: TRBJ2-7
d_gene: TRBD2
v_gene: TRBV6-2/TRBV6-3
CDR3nt: TGTGCCAGCAGTTACGGTAGCGGGAGGACCTACGAGCAGTACTTC
CDR3aa: CASSYGSGRTYEQYF

abundance: many
j_gene: TRBJ2-3
d_gene: -
v_gene: TRBV3-1
CDR3nt: TGTGCCAGCAGCCCACAGGGATCTCGTAGCACAGATACGCAGTATTTT
CDR3aa: CASSPQGSRSTDTQYF

abundance: few
j_gene: TRBJ1-1
d_gene: -
v_gene: TRBV6-2/TRBV6-3
CDR3nt: TGTGCCAGCAGTAAGGACAGCCTCACTGAAGCTTCCTTT
CDR3aa: CASSKDSLTEASF

abundance: few
j_gene: TRBJ2-7
d_gene: -
v_gene: TRBV6-5
CDR3nt: TGTGCCAGCAGGCCCCTTGCGGGCCTCTACGAGCAGTACTTC
CDR3aa: CASRPLAGLYEQYF

abundance: few
j_gene: TRBJ2-2
d_gene: -
v_gene: TRBV12-3/TRBV12-4
CDR3nt: TGTGCCAGCAGGCCGGGCCATAGCGGGGAGCTGTTTTTT
CDR3aa: CASRPGHSGELFF

abundance: -
j_gene: TRBJ2-7
d_gene: TRBD1
v_gene: TRBV5-1
CDR3nt: TGCGCCAGCAGCTTGGCGGGCAGGGGGCGACTGGACGAGCAGTACTTC
CDR3aa: CASSLAGRGRLDEQYF

abundance: few
j_gene: TRBJ2-3
d_gene: TRBD1
v_gene: TRBV23-1
CDR3nt: TGCGCCAGCAGTCACCGCCGACAGGGTCGCACAGATACGCAGTATTTT
CDR3aa: CASSHRRQGRTDTQYF

abundance: -
j_gene: TRBJ1-2
d_gene: -
v_gene: TRBV6-6
CDR3nt: TGTGCCAGCAGTTACTCTGCCGACAGTACTAACTATGGCTACACCTTC
CDR3aa: CASSYSADSTNYGYTF

abundance: many
j_gene: TRBJ2-2
d_gene: -
v_gene: TRBV29-1
CDR3nt: TGCAGCGTTCCAGGGGACACCGGGGAGCTGTTTTTT
CDR3aa: CSVPGDTGELFF

abundance: many
j_gene: TRBJ2-5
d_gene: -
v_gene: TRBV12-3/TRBV12-4
CDR3nt: TGTGCCAGCGGGGGTATCCAAGAGACCCAGTACTTC
CDR3aa: CASGGIQETQYF

abundance: few
j_gene: TRBJ2-2
d_gene: -
v_gene: TRBV2
CDR3nt: TGTGCCAGCGACTCAGGACAGACTAACACCGGGGAGCTGTTTTTT
CDR3aa: CASDSGQTNTGELFF

abundance: few
j_gene: TRBJ1-5
d_gene: -
v_gene: TRBV12-3/TRBV12-4
CDR3nt: TGTGCCAGCAGTTTAGAGGCAGGGTTCCCTCAGCCCCAGCATTTT
CDR3aa: CASSLEAGFPQPQHF

abundance: -
j_gene: TRBJ2-7
d_gene: TRBD2
v_gene: TRBV9
CDR3nt: TGTGCCGGCAGCGTAGCTACCGGGAGGGCCCACGAGCAGTACTTC
CDR3aa: CAGSVATGRAHEQYF

abundance: many
j_gene: TRBJ1-3
d_gene: -
v_gene: TRBV9
CDR3nt: TGTGCCAGCAGCGCGGGCAGGGGCTCCTCTGGAAACACCATATATTTT
CDR3aa: CASSAGRGSSGNTIYF

abundance: many
j_gene: TRBJ1-1
d_gene: -
v_gene: TRBV6-6
CDR3nt: TGTGCCAGCAGTTACTCCCGGGAGATCATGAACACTGAAGCTTTCTTT
CDR3aa: CASSYSREIMNTEAFF

abundance: -
j_gene: TRBJ1-5
d_gene: -
v_gene: TRBV12-3/TRBV12-4
CDR3nt: TGTGCCAGCGGCGTTCCGGGCAATCAGCCCCAGCATTTT
CDR3aa: CASGVPGNQPQHF

abundance: -
j_gene: TRBJ2-3
d_gene: TRBD2
v_gene: TRBV14
CDR3nt: TGTGCCAGCAGCCAAGGGAGCGGGGTAGTCGCAGATACGCAGTATTTT
CDR3aa: CASSQGSGVVADTQYF

abundance: -
j_gene: TRBJ1-2
d_gene: TRBD1
v_gene: TRBV7-3
CDR3nt: TGTGTCAGCAGCTCCGACAGGGGCTTCTATGGCTACACCTTC
CDR3aa: CVSSSDRGFYGYTF

abundance: -
j_gene: TRBJ2-5
d_gene: -
v_gene: TRBV30
CDR3nt: TGTGCCTGGAGTGTACGGTGGGGGGCCCAAGAGACCCAGTACTTC
CDR3aa: CAWSVRWGAQETQYF

abundance: -
j_gene: TRBJ2-7
d_gene: -
v_gene: TRBV5-1
CDR3nt: TGCGCCAGCAGCTCCTGGCAGGGGTTGGGGTCATACGAGCAGTACTTC
CDR3aa: CASSSWQGLGSYEQYF

abundance: many
j_gene: TRBJ1-1
d_gene: TRBD1
v_gene: TRBV7-8
CDR3nt: TGTGCCAGCAGCTTACCTGGACAGGGTCTTCACACTGAAGCTTTCTTT
CDR3aa: CASSLPGQGLHTEAFF

abundance: many
j_gene: TRBJ2-7
d_gene: -
v_gene: TRBV14
CDR3nt: TGTGCCAGCAGCCAAGATTCGGGCTTAGGTGAGCAGTACTTC
CDR3aa: CASSQDSGLGEQYF

abundance: many
j_gene: TRBJ2-7
d_gene: -
v_gene: TRBV23-1
CDR3nt: TGCGCCAGCAGTCAGGGAATTGGGATCCCCTACGAGCAGTACTTC
CDR3aa: CASSQGIGIPYEQYF

abundance: many
j_gene: TRBJ2-5
d_gene: -
v_gene: TRBV28
CDR3nt: TGTGCCAGCAGGTACCGACAGGGACTCCAAGAGACCCAGTACTTC
CDR3aa: CASRYRQGLQETQYF

abundance: -
j_gene: TRBJ1-1
d_gene: -
v_gene: TRBV4-3
CDR3nt: TGCGCCAGCAGCCAAGATAGCGGTTACACTGAAGCTTTCTTT
CDR3aa: CASSQDSGYTEAFF

abundance: -
j_gene: TRBJ2-2
d_gene: TRBD2
v_gene: TRBV4-3
CDR3nt: TGCGCCAGCAGCCAAGATCAGATCGCGGGAGTTGGGAACTCCGGGGAGCTGTTTTTT
CDR3aa: CASSQDQIAGVGNSGELFF

abundance: -
j_gene: TRBJ2-7
d_gene: TRBD1
v_gene: TRBV20-1
CDR3nt: TGCAGTGCTAGAGGAGGGACAGGGTACCCCTACGAGCAGTACTTC
CDR3aa: CSARGGTGYPYEQYF

abundance: -
j_gene: TRBJ1-1
d_gene: -
v_gene: TRBV20-1
CDR3nt: TGCAGTGCTAGAGAAACAGGGTACAACGCTGAAGCTTTCTTT
CDR3aa: CSARETGYNAEAFF

abundance: -
j_gene: TRBJ1-1
d_gene: -
v_gene: TRBV7-9
CDR3nt: TGTGCCAGCAGCTGGGCAGAAGGGCACACTGAAGCTTTCTTT
CDR3aa: CASSWAEGHTEAFF

abundance: many
j_gene: TRBJ1-1
d_gene: TRBD1
v_gene: TRBV20-1
CDR3nt: TGCAGTGCTCGGACAGGCCCTGAAGCTTTCTTT
CDR3aa: CSARTGPEAFF

abundance: -
j_gene: TRBJ1-2
d_gene: -
v_gene: TRBV29-1
CDR3nt: TGCAGCGACCAGGGCTCTAACTATGGCTACACCTTC
CDR3aa: CSDQGSNYGYTF

abundance: many
j_gene: TRBJ1-6
d_gene: -
v_gene: TRBV7-9
CDR3nt: TGTGCCAGCAGCTTAGAGGGCGAATGGGATTCACCCCTCCACTTT
CDR3aa: CASSLEGEWDSPLHF

abundance: -
j_gene: TRBJ2-1
d_gene: TRBD1
v_gene: TRBV27
CDR3nt: TGTGCCAGCAGCGACAGGGGGCCTGGGGTGAGCGATGAGCAGTTCTTC
CDR3aa: CASSDRGPGVSDEQFF